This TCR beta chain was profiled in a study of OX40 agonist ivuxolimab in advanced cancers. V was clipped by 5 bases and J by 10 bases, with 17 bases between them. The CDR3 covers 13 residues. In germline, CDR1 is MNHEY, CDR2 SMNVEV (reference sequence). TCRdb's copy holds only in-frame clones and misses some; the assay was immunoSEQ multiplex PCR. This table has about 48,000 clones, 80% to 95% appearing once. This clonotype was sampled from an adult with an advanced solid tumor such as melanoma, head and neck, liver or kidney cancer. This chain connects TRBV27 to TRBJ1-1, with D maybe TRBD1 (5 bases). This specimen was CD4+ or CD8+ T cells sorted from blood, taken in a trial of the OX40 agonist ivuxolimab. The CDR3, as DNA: TGTGCCAGCAGTGCGGAACAGTGGGGGTTAGCTTTCTTT. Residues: CASSAEQWGLAFF.